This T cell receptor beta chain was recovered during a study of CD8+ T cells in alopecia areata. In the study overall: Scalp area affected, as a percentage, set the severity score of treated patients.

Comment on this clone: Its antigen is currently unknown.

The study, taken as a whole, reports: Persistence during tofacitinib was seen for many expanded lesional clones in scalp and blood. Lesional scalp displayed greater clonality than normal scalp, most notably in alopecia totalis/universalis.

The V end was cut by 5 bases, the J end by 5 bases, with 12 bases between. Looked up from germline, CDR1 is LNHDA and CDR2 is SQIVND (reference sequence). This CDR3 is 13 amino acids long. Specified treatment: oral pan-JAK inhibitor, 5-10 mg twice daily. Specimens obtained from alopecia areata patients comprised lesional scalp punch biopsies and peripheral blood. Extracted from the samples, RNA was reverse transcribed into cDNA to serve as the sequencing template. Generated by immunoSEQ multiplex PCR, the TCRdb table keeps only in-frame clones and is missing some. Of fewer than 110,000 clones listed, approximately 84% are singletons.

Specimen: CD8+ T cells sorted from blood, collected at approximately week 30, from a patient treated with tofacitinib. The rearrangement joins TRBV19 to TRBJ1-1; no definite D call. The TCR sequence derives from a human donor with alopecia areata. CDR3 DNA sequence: TGTGCCAGTAGTGCGAAGTTGGCAACTGAAGCTTTCTTT. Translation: CASSAKLATEAFF.